These T cell receptor beta chains were read from a single sample in a study of blood T cell repertoires in COVID-19. Profiled with immunoSEQ multiplex PCR; TCRdb holds only in-frame clones, not every one. The sample yields 210,000 or so clones, 75% to 85% seen once. The specimen was PBMCs or T cells enriched from blood (not recorded which). Receptors originate from a woman in her forties with acute COVID-19. Each CDR3 is given without its conserved first and last residue. Fields, in order: J gene, CDR3 length, V gene, D gene, CDR3 protein. A D gene is named only where the DNA matches it firmly.

TRBJ2-5,12,TRBV4-2,-,ASSQARTEETQY
TRBJ2-3,14,TRBV4-3,TRBD2,ASSQEGLAGTDTQY
TRBJ1-2,13,TRBV5-1,TRBD1,ASRDGTGEDYGYT
TRBJ1-3,15,TRBV3-1/TRBV3-2,TRBD1,ASSLFPGQSSGNTIY
TRBJ1-4,13,TRBV9,-,ASSADLGLNEKLF
TRBJ2-6,12,TRBV7-9,-,ASRTIGRENVLT
TRBJ2-1,16,TRBV18,TRBD2,ASSPGVAGVAGYNEQF
TRBJ2-7,15,TRBV5-4,TRBD2,ASSPGLAGIEIYEQY
TRBJ1-5,19,TRBV4-1,-,ASSLIQEKGSPGVFNQPQH
TRBJ2-5,12,TRBV2,TRBD1,ASRGDREVETQY
TRBJ2-1,9,TRBV18,-,ASSDSGEQF
TRBJ1-5,13,TRBV6-1,TRBD1,ASSEGTGQDQPQH
TRBJ2-2,16,TRBV24-1,TRBD2,ATSDFVLAGRNTGELF
TRBJ1-3,13,TRBV11-2,-,ASSLDPGVGNTIY
TRBJ2-2,12,TRBV25-1,-,ASSDLANTGELF
TRBJ2-1,14,TRBV6-6,-,ASSYVDRHTYNEQF
TRBJ2-1,15,TRBV11-2,TRBD2,ASSSPMSGGPGGEQF
TRBJ1-4,13,TRBV19,-,ASMKQASTNEKLF
TRBJ2-3,12,TRBV27,TRBD2,ASSISGRADTQY
TRBJ2-3,12,TRBV29-1,TRBD1,SVVGQAGADTQY
TRBJ2-7,15,TRBV7-9,TRBD1,ASSSKDTGDATYEQY
TRBJ1-3,14,TRBV11-2,-,ASSFQGPHSGNTIY
TRBJ1-2,13,TRBV7-2,-,ASSLVRGTNYGYT
TRBJ1-5,17,TRBV7-8,-,ASSSSVTGTYRSNQPQH
TRBJ2-1,10,TRBV12-3/TRBV12-4,-,ASSTTGTEQF
TRBJ2-7,12,TRBV6-6,TRBD2,ASSSSGSSHEQY
TRBJ2-3,12,TRBV19,TRBD2,ASKASGGTDTQY
TRBJ1-2,12,TRBV7-2,-,ASSFNQVLYGYT
TRBJ1-1,9,TRBV28,-,ASSLSTEAF
TRBJ1-3,14,TRBV7-8,-,ASSPTGSRTGNTIY
TRBJ2-2,13,TRBV4-2,TRBD2,ASSPSGIGTGELF
TRBJ2-7,12,TRBV7-9,-,ASSRQGRGYEQY
TRBJ2-7,10,TRBV29-1,-,SVAKHEYEQY
TRBJ1-1,11,TRBV10-3,-,AISETVNTEAF
TRBJ2-3,13,TRBV5-1,TRBD2,ASRPGLAGADTQY
TRBJ2-7,12,TRBV29-1,-,SGRSAGESYEQY
TRBJ2-7,12,TRBV5-8,TRBD1,ASNPRTGSYEQY
TRBJ2-5,14,TRBV5-4,TRBD2,ASSSRLADFQETQY
TRBJ1-2,12,TRBV6-1,-,ASSEGGRGYGYT
TRBJ1-2,12,TRBV3-1/TRBV3-2,-,ASSQDQGAYGYT
TRBJ1-4,13,TRBV10-3,TRBD1,AISDFGTGREKLF
TRBJ2-3,13,TRBV11-3,-,ASSLAPTATDTQY
TRBJ1-6,12,TRBV27,-,ASSLGRGSSPLH
TRBJ1-1,11,TRBV9,-,ASSEGQDTEAF